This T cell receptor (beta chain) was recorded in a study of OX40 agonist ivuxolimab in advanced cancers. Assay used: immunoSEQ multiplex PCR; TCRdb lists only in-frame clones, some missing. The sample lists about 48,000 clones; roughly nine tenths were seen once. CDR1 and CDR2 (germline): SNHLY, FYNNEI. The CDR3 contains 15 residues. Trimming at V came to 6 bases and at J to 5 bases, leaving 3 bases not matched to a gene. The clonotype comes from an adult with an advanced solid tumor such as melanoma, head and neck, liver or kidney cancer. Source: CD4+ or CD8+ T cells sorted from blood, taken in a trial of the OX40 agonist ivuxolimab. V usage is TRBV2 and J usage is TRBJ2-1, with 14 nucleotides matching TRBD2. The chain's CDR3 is CASRPGLAGDNEQFF. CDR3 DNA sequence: TGTGCCAGCAGACCGGGACTAGCGGGGGACAATGAGCAGTTCTTC.